What follows are 4 T cell receptor beta chains derived from one specimen sequenced in a study of blood T cell repertoires in COVID-19. Data came from immunoSEQ multiplex PCR; TCRdb stores just in-frame clones and leaves some out. The sample shows hundreds of thousands of clones, 80% of them seen only once. The material sequenced was PBMCs or T cells enriched from blood (not recorded which). Source of these receptors: a woman aged 40 to 50 with acute COVID-19.

CDR3 region: CASSLASGNTDTQYF. CDR3 sequence (DNA): TGTGCCAGCAGTTTGGCTAGCGGAAACACAGATACGCAGTATTTT. The chain joins TRBV28 to TRBJ2-3, with 7 bases identical to TRBD2. V was pared by 3 bases and J by 2 bases, with 5 bases of the junction left unmatched. The CDR3 consists of 15 residues. The germline V gene encodes CDR1 MDHEN and CDR2 SYDVKM.

The rearrangement uses TRBV6-1 and TRBJ1-4; TRBD1 matches 7 bases. V was pared by 3 bases and J by 1 base, with 11 bases of the junction left unmatched. Per the germline V gene, CDR1 is MNHNS and CDR2 is SASEGT. The CDR3 has 18 residues. The CDR3 here is CASSERGRSIRTNEKLFF. CDR3 bases: TGTGCCAGCAGTGAGAGGGGGCGTTCGATCCGAACTAATGAAAAACTGTTTTTT.

The V call is TRBV6-6, the J call TRBJ2-5; TRBD1 matches 7 bases. The CDR3 length is 16 residues. Germline trimming cut 5 bases from V and 4 bases from J; bases unmatched to any gene: 13. Germline CDR1 MNHNY, CDR2 SVGAGI (reference sequence). CDR3 residues: CASSPRQGLRGETQYF. CDR3 sequence (DNA): TGTGCCAGCAGTCCTCGACAGGGTCTAAGAGGAGAGACCCAGTACTTC.

This clone was counted once. The chain uses TRBV6-5 and TRBJ2-1; 7 bases are a match to TRBD2. The CDR3 length is 15 residues. The J segment lost 1 base and the V segment lost 6 bases, leaving 6 bases of the junction unmatched. Germline V lookup: CDR1 MNHEY, CDR2 SVGAGI. This CDR3 is CASSRDGGSYNEQFF. CDR3 coding DNA: TGTGCCAGCAGCCGGGACGGGGGGTCCTACAATGAGCAGTTCTTC.